This T cell receptor beta chain was captured in a study of T cell repertoires in aging, cancer and after chemotherapy (dated by TCRdb to between 2018 and 2021). Notes on the research overall: The donors fell into six age groups ranging from 30 or younger to 70 or older, and each group had at least three individuals. Control TCR repertoires from healthy donors were recorded over several months to years, and clear clonal overlap was observed across re-sampling. The complete dataset included about 8.8 million TCR reads. The study profiled peripheral blood TCR beta repertoires from healthy donors and cancer patients to examine immunoaging and T cell reconstitution after chemotherapy. Alongside around 97 healthy donors serving as a reference group, the cohort included 200 to 250 cancer patients, of whom about 94 had hematological cancers and 110 to 140 had solid cancers.

Findings and caveats that apply to the study as a whole: In healthy donors, the decline in TCR diversity with age was mainly due to loss of richness, whereas in cancer patients loss of evenness also played a role. It was noted by the authors that conclusions about immunological memory after chemotherapy cannot be drawn from the repertoire data. In both cancer cohorts, median generation probability rose over the chemotherapy interval, which suggests that the repertoire was reconstituted through rebound thymic output. Compared with age-matched healthy donors, untreated patients with either hematological or solid cancers had significantly lower TCR diversity in the blood along with higher clonality.

This clonotype is labeled medium-sized (0.01 to 0.1%). Its antigen has not been determined. Base qualities were left out, and no much larger clone turns up one base away. CDR1 and CDR2 were assigned from the germline V gene (reference sequence) as LNHDA and SQIVND. V is pruned by 1 base and J by 6 bases, leaving 0 bases of the junction without a gene match. From its cysteine to its phenylalanine, the CDR3 spans 14 amino acids. The DNA shown is the 42-base CDR3, in frame from base 1. Genomic DNA extracted from peripheral blood, rather than sorted cells or RNA, was used as the source for amplification of TCR beta rearrangements. Multiplex touch-down PCR with a mixed TRB-A/B primer pool was used to amplify rearranged TRB sequences covering the V, D and J segments. Illumina adapters and sample indices were added to the amplicons in two consecutive PCR reactions performed with Phusion HS II polymerase. Amplicons were gel-purified using the NucleoSpin Gel and PCR Clean-up kit and were subsequently checked with Qubit and an Agilent 2100 Bioanalyzer. The libraries were sequenced on an Illumina MiSeq with 600-cycle, single-indexed, paired-end runs. The original pipeline was this. MiXCR versions 2.12 and 3.0.5 were used to process the TRB sequences. Each unique CDR3 nucleotide sequence was treated as one clone, and only productive sequences with two or more reads were kept. The repertoire metrics were Shannon diversity, evenness, clonality (defined as one minus evenness), and alpha-parameterized diversity profiles covering alpha 0 to 5. The IGoR algorithm was used to compute generation probabilities of clones in paired pre- and post-chemotherapy samples. The raw public data were reprocessed by TCRdb itself: fastp quality trimming at Q25, MiXCR clonotype calling, in-frame beta chains only. Rows are combined by CDR3 protein, so each entry shows the most common genes and DNA. What appears here as the V and J calls and clone size reflects TCRdb's work, not the paper's. The sample profile shows under 15,000 distinct CDR3 sequences; 20% to 25% of them were found once. The leading ten clones occupy roughly 5.6% of the sample.

The clonotype originates from a human donor in good health. Sequencing input: blood. The chain is made from TRBV19 and TRBJ1-6; 7 nucleotides in the junction match TRBD1. The CDR3 region: CASSIAGGNSPLHF. Here is the DNA: TGTGCCAGTAGTATAGCAGGGGGTAATTCACCCCTCCACTTT.